This paragraph reports one T cell receptor (beta chain). No antigen is known for it. The V gene's germline CDR1 is MNHEY and CDR2 SVGEGT. V gave up 0 bases and J gave up 2 bases, with 14 bases separating them. The CDR3 runs 18 residues. The record originates from a study of T cell repertoires in cytomegalovirus infection. Study-wide context: Indications came from public TCR beta signatures; they pointed to CMV infection and to a matching HLA type.

The study's findings and limits: Using cumulative public TCR beta family frequency, the authors identified those who carried CMV together with the relevant HLA.

From the reads, TCRdb called clonotypes with MiXCR, one entry per CDR3 protein. The sample consists of about 740,000 distinct CDR3 sequences, less than 40% of them appearing once. Material: PBMCs. The chain employs TRBV6-2 or TRBV6-3 and TRBJ2-6; perhaps TRBD2 as D (6 bases). The TCR was taken from a human donor in good health (CMV status not recorded). Some clones in this sample may be carry-over from other donors' samples. CDR3 protein: CASSYSSAGKAGANVLTF. The CDR3 coding sequence is TGTGCCAGCAGTTACTCGTCTGCGGGGAAAGCTGGGGCCAACGTCCTGACTTTC.